This TCR beta chain was observed in a study of patients and donors after allogeneic stem cell transplantation. In TCRdb, the RT-PCR reads were re-called with MiXCR into one record per CDR3 protein. The data show 95,000 to 120,000 distinct CDR3 sequences, 35% seen once. CDR1 SGHAT and CDR2 FQNNGV come from the germline V gene. The CDR3 spans 16 residues. Trimming stripped 5 bases from V and 2 bases from J, with 13 bases between. Input material: blood, either unsorted or a sorted T cell fraction (not recorded which). The chain joins TRBV11-2 to TRBJ2-6; possible D gene TRBD1, 5 bases. The sequence derives from a human donor who was either an allogeneic HSCT recipient or a stem cell or donor lymphocyte infusion donor (not recorded which). It is not recorded whose cells these are; they may come from a transplant donor. The CDR3 loop reads CASSPWGRAGANVLTF. The DNA for the CDR3 is TGTGCCAGCAGCCCCTGGGGCAGAGCTGGGGCCAACGTCCTGACTTTC.